This T cell receptor beta chain was documented in a study of blood T cell repertoires in COVID-19. Study-level information: T cells, B-cell-depleted T cells, or PBMCs provided the cDNA or gDNA that served as material.

Participants, roughly 18 to 90 years old, spanned under 25 US areas. Symptom resolution, clearance, or two negative PCRs marked donors in Cohort 3 as recovered. This clone is a singleton in its sample. Per the authors' pipeline: Estimates of nucleated cell counts were drawn from the amplification of reference gene primers. Libraries were prepared by immunoSEQ multiplex PCR; TCRdb keeps only in-frame clonotypes and omits some of them. V, J and clone size are taken as reported in that table, and D and trimming were inferred from the DNA itself. The data hold 150,000 to 250,000 clones, with roughly four fifths observed a single time. The material sequenced was PBMCs or T cells enriched from blood (not recorded which). The receptor was derived from a man aged 35 to 55 who had recovered from COVID-19.

The CDR3 region is CASSGQGYEQYF. Written as DNA, the CDR3 is TGTGCCAGCAGTGGACAGGGTTACGAGCAGTACTTC. The chain has TRBV28 and TRBJ2-7; 8 nucleotides match TRBD1. CDR1 MDHEN and CDR2 SYDVKM come from the germline V gene. With V trimmed by 5 bases and J by 4 bases, 1 base remained unmatched. The CDR3 runs 12 residues. The full variable domain, completed using reference TRBV28 and TRBJ2-7, is DVKVTQSSRYLVKRTGEKVFLECVQDMDHENMFWYRQDPGLGLRLIYFSYDVKMKEKGDIPEGYSVSREKKERFSLILESASTNQTSMYLCASSGQGYEQYFGPGTRLTVT.